The sample holds a few counts of the clone carrying this T cell receptor beta chain. No antigen is known for it. TCRdb redid the calling of the 5' RACE reads with MiXCR, one entry per CDR3 protein. The table lists 600,000 to 800,000 distinct CDR3 sequences, over 20% of them singletons. These data belong to a study of identical twins. Findings of the study overall: Twins showed weaker excess sharing in their beta out-of-frame sequences. Abundant cord blood beta clonotypes carried fewer insertions; memory repertoires showed none. Modelling underestimated the level of out-of-frame TCR alpha sharing observed in monozygotic twins.

This CDR3 contains 17 residues. Germline lookup yields CDR1 LNHDA and CDR2 SQIVND (reference sequence). Unmatched junction bases numbered 12, after V lost 5 bases and J lost 7 bases. The same data also went into a second study, on T cells expressing NK-cell markers. That paper notes: Sequencing of TCR beta repertoires drew on sorted CD3+CD56+NKG2C+, CD3+CD56+NKG2C- and CD3+CD56-NKG2C+ T cells.

The source material was PBMCs. This TCR was recovered from a woman aged 18 to 35 in good health. The chain is built from TRBV19 and TRBJ2-1; 12 positions match TRBD2. CDR3 DNA: TGTGCCAGTAGTCCCTCCTCGACTAGCGGGGGTTGGAATGAGCAGTTCTTC. It specifies CASSPSSTSGGWNEQFF. Full variable domain (rest looked up from reference TRBV19 and TRBJ2-1): DGGITQSPKYLFRKEGQNVTLSCEQNLNHDAMYWYRQDPGQGLRLIYYSQIVNDFQKGDIAEGYSVSREKKESFPLTVTSAQKNPTAFYLCASSPSSTSGGWNEQFFGPGTRLTVL.